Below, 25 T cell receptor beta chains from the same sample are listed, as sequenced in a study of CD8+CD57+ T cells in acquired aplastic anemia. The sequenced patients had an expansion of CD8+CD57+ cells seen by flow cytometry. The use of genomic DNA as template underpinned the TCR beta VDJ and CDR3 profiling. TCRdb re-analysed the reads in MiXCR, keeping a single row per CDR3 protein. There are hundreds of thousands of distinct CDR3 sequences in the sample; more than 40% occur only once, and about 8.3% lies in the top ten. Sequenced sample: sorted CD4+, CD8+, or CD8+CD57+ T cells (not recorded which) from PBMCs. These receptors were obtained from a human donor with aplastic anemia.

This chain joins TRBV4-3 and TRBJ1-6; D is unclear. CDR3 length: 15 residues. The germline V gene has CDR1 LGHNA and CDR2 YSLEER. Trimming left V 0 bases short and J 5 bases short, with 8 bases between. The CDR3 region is CASSQESANNSPLHF. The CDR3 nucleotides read TGCGCCAGCAGCCAAGAATCGGCAAATAATTCACCCCTCCACTTT.

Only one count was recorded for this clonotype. The CDR3 sequence is CATSDPGLAGGLYNEQFF. The DNA of the CDR3 is TGTGCCACCAGTGATCCCGGACTAGCGGGAGGACTATACAATGAGCAGTTCTTC. V is TRBV24-1 and J is TRBJ2-1; 14 nucleotides agree with TRBD2. This CDR3 region has 18 residues. V trimming: 3 bases; J trimming: 4 bases; junction bases outside the gene matches: 7. From germline, CDR1 is KGHDR and CDR2 SFDVKD.

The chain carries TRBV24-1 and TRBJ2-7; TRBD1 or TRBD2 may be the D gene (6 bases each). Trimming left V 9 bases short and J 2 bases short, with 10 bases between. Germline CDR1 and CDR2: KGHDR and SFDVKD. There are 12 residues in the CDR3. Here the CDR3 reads CATAGQTYEQYF. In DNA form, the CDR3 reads TGTGCCACCGCGGGACAAACCTACGAGCAGTACTTC.

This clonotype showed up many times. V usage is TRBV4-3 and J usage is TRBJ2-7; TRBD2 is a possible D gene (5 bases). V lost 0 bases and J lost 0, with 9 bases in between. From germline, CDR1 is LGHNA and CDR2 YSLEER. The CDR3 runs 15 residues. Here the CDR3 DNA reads TGCGCCAGCAGCCAAGATCTGGGGAGCTCCTACGAGCAGTACTTC. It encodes CASSQDLGSSYEQYF.

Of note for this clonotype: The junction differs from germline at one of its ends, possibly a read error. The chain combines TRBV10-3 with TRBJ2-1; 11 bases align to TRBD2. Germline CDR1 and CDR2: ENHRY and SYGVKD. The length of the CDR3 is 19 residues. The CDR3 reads CASSYWGLAEKNSYNEQFF. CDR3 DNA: TGTGCCAGCAGTTACTGGGGACTAGCGGAGAAAAACTCCTACAATGAGCAGTTCTTC.

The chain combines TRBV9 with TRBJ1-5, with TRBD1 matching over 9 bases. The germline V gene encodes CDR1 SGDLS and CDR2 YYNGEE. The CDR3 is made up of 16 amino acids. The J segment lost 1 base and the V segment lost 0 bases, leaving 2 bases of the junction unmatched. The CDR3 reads CASSVGGTGSNQPQHF. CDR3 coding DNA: TGTGCCAGCAGCGTAGGGGGGACAGGGAGCAATCAGCCCCAGCATTTT. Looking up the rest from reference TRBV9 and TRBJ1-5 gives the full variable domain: DSGVTQTPKHLITATGQRVTLRCSPRSGDLSVYWYQQSLDQGLQFLIQYYNGEERAKGNILERFSAQQFPDLHSELNLSSLELGDSALYFCASSVGGTGSNQPQHFGDGTRLSIL.

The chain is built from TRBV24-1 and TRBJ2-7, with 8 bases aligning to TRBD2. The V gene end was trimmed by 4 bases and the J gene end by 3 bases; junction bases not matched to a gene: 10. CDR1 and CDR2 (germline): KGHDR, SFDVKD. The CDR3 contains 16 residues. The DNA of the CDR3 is TGTGCCACCAGTGAATCGTCAACCGGGAGGGGCTACGAGCAGTACTTC. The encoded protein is CATSESSTGRGYEQYF.

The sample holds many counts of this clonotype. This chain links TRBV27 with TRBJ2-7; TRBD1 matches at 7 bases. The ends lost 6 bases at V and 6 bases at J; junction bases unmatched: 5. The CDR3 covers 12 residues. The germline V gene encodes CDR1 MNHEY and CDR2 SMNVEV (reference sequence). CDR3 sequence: CASRDRYAEQYF. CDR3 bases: TGTGCCAGCAGGGACAGGTATGCCGAGCAGTACTTC.

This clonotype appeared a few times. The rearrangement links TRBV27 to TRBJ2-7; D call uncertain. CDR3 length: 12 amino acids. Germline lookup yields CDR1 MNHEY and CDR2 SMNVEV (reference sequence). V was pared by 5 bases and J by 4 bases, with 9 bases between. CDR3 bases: TGTGCCAGCAGTCCCAATGGTTACGAGCAGTACTTC. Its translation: CASSPNGYEQYF.

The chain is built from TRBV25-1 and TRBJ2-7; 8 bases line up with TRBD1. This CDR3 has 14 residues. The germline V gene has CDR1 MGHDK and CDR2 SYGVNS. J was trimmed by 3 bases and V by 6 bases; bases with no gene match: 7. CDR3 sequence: CASSKGQGHYEQYF. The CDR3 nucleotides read TGTGCCAGCAGCAAAGGACAGGGTCACTACGAGCAGTACTTC.

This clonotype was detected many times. CDR3 in amino acids: CASSKTWDGNQPQHF. The CDR3 coding sequence is TGTGCCAGCAGTAAAACCTGGGACGGCAATCAGCCCCAGCATTTT. V usage is TRBV6-4 and J usage is TRBJ1-5; D possibly corresponds to TRBD1 (5 bases). Germline loops: CDR1 MRHNA, CDR2 SNTAGT. The V end was cut by 5 bases, the J end by 2 bases, with 13 bases between. The CDR3 runs 15 residues.

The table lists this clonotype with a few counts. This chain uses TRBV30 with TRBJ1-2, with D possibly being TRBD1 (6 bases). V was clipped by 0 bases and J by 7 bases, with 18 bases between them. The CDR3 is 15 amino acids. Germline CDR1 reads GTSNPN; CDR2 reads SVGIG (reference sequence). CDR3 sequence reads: CAWSVPGQWIGGYTF. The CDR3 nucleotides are TGTGCCTGGAGTGTACCAGGACAGTGGATCGGTGGCTACACCTTC.

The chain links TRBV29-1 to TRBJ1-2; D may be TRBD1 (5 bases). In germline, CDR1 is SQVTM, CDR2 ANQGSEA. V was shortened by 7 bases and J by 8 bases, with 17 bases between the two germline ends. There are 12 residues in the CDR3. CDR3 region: CSAGGGTGGYTF. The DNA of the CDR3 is TGCAGCGCCGGGGGGGGAACGGGGGGCTACACCTTC.

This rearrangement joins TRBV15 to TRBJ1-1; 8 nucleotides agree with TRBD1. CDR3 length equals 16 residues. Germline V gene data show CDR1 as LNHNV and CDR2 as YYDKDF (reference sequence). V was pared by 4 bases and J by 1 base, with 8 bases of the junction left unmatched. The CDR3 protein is CATSKTSGTGNTEAFF. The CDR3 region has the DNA TGTGCCACCAGCAAAACCTCCGGGACAGGGAACACTGAAGCTTTCTTT.

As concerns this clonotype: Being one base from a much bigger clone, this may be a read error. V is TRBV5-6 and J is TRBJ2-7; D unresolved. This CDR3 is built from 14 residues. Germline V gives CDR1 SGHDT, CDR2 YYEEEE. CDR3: CASGPGSSTYGQYF. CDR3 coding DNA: TGTGCCAGCGGCCCTGGGTCCTCCACCTACGGGCAGTACTTC. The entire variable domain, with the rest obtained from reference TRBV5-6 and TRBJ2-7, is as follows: DAGVTQSPTHLIKTRGQQVTLRCSPKSGHDTVSWYQQALGQGPQFIFQYYEEEERQRGNFPDRFSGHQFPNYSSELNVNALLLGDSALYLCASGPGSSTYGQYFGPGTRLTVT.

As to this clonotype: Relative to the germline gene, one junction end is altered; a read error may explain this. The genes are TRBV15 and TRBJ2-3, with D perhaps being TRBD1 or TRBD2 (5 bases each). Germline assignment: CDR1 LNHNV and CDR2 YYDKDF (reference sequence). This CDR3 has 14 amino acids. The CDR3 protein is CATSGTERVDAQYF. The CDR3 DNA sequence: TGTGCCACCAGCGGGACCGAACGAGTAGATGCGCAGTATTTT.

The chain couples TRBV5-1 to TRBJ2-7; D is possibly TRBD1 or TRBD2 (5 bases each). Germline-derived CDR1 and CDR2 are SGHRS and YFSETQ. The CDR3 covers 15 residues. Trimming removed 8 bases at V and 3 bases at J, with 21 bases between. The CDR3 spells CARRLGKGRLYEQYF. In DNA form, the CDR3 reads TGCGCCAGGAGACTCGGGAAGGGGCGGCTCTACGAGCAGTACTTC.

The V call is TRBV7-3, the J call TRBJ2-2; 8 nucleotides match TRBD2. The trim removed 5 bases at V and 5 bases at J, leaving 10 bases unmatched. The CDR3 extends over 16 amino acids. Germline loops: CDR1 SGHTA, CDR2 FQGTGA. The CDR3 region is CASSLEGSGGTGELFF. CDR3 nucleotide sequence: TGTGCCAGCAGCCTGGAGGGGTCGGGGGGGACCGGGGAGCTGTTTTTT.

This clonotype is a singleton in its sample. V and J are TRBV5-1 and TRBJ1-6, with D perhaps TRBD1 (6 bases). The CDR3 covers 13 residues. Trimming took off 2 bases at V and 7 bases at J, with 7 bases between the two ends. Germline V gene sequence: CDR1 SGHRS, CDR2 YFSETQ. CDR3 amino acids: CASSFDRNSPLHF. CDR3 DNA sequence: TGCGCCAGCAGCTTCGACAGGAATTCACCCCTCCACTTT.

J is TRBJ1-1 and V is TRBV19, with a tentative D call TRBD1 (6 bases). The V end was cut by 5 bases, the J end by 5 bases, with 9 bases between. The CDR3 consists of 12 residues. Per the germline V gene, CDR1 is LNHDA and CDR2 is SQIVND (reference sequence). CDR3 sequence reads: CASSGGATEAFF. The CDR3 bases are TGTGCCAGTAGTGGGGGGGCTACTGAAGCTTTCTTT.

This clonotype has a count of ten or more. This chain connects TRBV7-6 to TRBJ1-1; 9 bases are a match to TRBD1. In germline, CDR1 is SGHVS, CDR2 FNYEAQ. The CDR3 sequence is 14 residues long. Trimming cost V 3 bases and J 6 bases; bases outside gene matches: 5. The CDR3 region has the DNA TGTGCCAGCAGCTTCCGGGACAGGGTCTCTGAAGCTTTCTTT. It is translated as CASSFRDRVSEAFF.

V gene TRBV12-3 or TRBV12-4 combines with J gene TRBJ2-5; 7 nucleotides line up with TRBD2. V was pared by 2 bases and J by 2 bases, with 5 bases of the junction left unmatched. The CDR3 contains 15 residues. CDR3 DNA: TGTGCCAGCAGTTTAAGCGGGAAAAGTCAAGAGACCCAGTACTTC. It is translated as CASSLSGKSQETQYF.

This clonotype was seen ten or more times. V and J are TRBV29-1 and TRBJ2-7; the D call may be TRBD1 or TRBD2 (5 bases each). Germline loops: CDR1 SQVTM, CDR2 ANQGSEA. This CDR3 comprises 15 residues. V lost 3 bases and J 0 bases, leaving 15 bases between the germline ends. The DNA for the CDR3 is TGCAGCGTTGATGTAGGGCAGGGACCCTCCTACGAGCAGTACTTC. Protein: CSVDVGQGPSYEQYF.

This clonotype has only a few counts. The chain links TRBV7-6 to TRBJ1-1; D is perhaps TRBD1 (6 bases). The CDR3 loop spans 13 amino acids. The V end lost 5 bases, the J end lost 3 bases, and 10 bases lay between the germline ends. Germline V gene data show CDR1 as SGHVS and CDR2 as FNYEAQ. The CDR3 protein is CASSRGQYTEAFF. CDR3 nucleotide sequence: TGTGCCAGCAGCCGCGGACAGTACACTGAAGCTTTCTTT.

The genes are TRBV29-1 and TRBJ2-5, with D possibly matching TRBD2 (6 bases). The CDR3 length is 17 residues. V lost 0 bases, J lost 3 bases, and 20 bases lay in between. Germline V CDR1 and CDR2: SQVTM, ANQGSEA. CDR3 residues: CSVEDLGRHTGEETQYF. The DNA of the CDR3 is TGCAGCGTTGAAGATCTGGGGCGGCACACGGGGGAAGAGACCCAGTACTTC.